This T cell receptor (beta chain) was captured by sequencing in a study of blood T cell repertoires in COVID-19. This clone was counted only a few times. TCRdb's copy holds only in-frame clones and misses some; the assay was immunoSEQ multiplex PCR. The repertoire has tens of thousands of clones, 81% of them found once; the top ten carry 44%. CDR3 size: 14 residues. The germline V gene has CDR1 MNHNS and CDR2 SASEGT. V was pared by 2 bases and J by 1 base, with 6 bases between. Sample: peripheral blood. The V and J genes are TRBV6-1 and TRBJ1-3; D gene unclear. The TCR sequence derives from a man older than 75 with acute or convalescent COVID-19. In nucleotides, the CDR3 is TGTGCCAGCAGTGAAACTATTTCTGGAAACACCATATATTTT. This gives the protein CASSETISGNTIYF.